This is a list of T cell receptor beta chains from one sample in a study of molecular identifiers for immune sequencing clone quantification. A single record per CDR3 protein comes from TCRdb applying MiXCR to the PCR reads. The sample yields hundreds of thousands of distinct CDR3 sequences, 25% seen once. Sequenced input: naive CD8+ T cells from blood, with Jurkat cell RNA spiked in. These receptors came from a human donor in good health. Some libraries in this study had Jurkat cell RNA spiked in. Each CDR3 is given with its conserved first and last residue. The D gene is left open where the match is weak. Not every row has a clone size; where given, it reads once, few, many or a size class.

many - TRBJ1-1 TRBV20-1 TGCAGTGCTAGAGATCCGCCGGGGGCTGAAGCTTTCTTT CSARDPPGAEAFF
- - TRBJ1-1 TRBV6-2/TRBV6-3 TGTGCCAGCAGTTACCCGGGTATGGACACTGAAGCTTTCTTT CASSYPGMDTEAFF
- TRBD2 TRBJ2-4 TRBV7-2 TGTCCCAGCAGCTTAGAAGGGGCGGGGGGGGGCGCCAAAAACATTCAGTACTTC CPSSLEGAGGGAKNIQYF
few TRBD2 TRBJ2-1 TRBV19 TGTGCCAGTAGTATTACTAGCGGGAGGGCCTACAATGAGCAGTTCTTC CASSITSGRAYNEQFF
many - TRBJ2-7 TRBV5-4 TGTGCCAGCAGCTGGGGGCCCTCGGACGAGCAGTACTTC CASSWGPSDEQYF
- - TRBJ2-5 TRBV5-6 TGTGCCACCTCAGGGAACTCCCAAGAGACCCAGTACTTC CATSGNSQETQYF
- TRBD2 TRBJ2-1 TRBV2 TGTGCCTGCACCATGGGACTAGCGGGGTGGAATGAGCAGTTCTTC CACTMGLAGWNEQFF
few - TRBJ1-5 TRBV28 TGTGCCAGCAACCCCTCGGGACTACTTAATCAGCCCCAGCATTTT CASNPSGLLNQPQHF
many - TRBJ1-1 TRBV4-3 TGCGCCAGCAGCCAATTTAGGGGCACTGAAGCTTTCTTT CASSQFRGTEAFF
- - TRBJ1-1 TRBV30 TGTGCCTGGAGTGTATGGGGCTCTGAAGCTTCCTTT CAWSVWGSEASF
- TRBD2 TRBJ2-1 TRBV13 TGTGCCAGCAGCGCCAGCGGGACCATATACAATGAGCAGTTCTTC CASSASGTIYNEQFF
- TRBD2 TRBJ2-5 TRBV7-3 TGTGCCAGCAGCTTTGGGACTAGCGGGAAAGTGACCCAGTACTTC CASSFGTSGKVTQYF
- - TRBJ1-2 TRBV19 TGTGCCAGTAGTATAGACGGACTGACAGCTAACTATGGCTACACCTTC CASSIDGLTANYGYTF
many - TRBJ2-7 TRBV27 TGTGCCAGCAGGACCGGAGGGGCAGCTTTATACGAGCAGTACTTC CASRTGGAALYEQYF
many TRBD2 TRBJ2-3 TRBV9 TGTGCCAGCAGCGGGATGGGGCTAGCGGGGGGCCAGACGCAGTATTTT CASSGMGLAGGQTQYF
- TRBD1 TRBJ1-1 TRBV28 TGTGCCAGTTCTTGGACAGGGTACACTGAAGCTTTCTTT CASSWTGYTEAFF
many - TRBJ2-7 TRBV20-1 TGCAGTGCTAGAGTATCGGCAGGGTACTCCTACGAGCAGTACTTC CSARVSAGYSYEQYF
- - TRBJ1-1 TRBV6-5 TGTGCCATCCACTCCGGGACTGAAGCTTTCTTT CAIHSGTEAFF
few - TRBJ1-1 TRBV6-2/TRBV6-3 TGTGCCAGCCGGACGGATTGGGGGAACACTGAAGCTTTCTTT CASRTDWGNTEAFF
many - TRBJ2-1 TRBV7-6 TGTGCCAGCAGCACAACCCCCGGCGGACAGTTCCACAATGAGCAGTTCTTC CASSTTPGGQFHNEQFF
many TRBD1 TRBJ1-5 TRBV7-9 TGTGCCAGCAGCATTGGGACAGACTTACCGCTAGGCAATCAGCCCCAGCATTTT CASSIGTDLPLGNQPQHF
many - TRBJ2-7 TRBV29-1 TGCAGCGTTGCAGGGATTGGCTACGAGCAGTACTTC CSVAGIGYEQYF
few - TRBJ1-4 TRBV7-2 TGTGCCAGCAGCTTAGAGTTGGCATCAACTAATGAAAAACTGTTTTTT CASSLELASTNEKLFF